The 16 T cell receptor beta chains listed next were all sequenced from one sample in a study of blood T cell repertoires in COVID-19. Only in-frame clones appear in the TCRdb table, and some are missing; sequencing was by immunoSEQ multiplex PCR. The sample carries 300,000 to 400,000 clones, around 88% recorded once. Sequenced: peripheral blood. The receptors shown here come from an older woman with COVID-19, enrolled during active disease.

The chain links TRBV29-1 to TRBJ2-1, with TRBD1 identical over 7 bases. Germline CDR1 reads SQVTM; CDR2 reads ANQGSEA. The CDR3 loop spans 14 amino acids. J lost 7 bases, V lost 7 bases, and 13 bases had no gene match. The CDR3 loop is CSALGRGRNNEQFF. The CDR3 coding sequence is TGCAGCGCGTTGGGAAGGGGGCGAAATAATGAGCAGTTCTTC.

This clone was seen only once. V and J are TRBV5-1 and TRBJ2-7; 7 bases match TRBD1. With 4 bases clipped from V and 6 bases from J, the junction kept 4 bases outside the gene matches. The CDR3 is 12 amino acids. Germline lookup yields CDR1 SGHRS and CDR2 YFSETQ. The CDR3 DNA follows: TGCGCCAGCAGCCTTGGACAGGTCGAGCAGTACTTC. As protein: CASSLGQVEQYF. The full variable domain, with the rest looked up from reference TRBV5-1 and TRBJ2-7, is KAGVTQTPRYLIKTRGQQVTLSCSPISGHRSVSWYQQTPGQGLQFLFEYFSETQRNKGNFPGRFSGRQFSNSRSEMNVSTLELGDSALYLCASSLGQVEQYFGPGTRLTVT.

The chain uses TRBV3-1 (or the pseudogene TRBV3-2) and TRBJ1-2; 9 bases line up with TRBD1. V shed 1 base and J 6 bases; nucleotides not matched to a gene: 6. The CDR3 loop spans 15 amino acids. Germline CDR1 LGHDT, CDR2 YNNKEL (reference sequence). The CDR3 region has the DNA TGTGCCAGCAGCCAAGGAGACAGGGGGAGGAATGGCTACACCTTC. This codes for CASSQGDRGRNGYTF.

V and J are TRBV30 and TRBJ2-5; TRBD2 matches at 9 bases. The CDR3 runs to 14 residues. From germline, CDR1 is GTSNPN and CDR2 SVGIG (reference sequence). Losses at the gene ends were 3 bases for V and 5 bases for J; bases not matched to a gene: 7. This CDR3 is CAWSTGTSSETQYF. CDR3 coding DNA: TGTGCCTGGAGCACGGGGACTAGCTCGGAGACCCAGTACTTC.

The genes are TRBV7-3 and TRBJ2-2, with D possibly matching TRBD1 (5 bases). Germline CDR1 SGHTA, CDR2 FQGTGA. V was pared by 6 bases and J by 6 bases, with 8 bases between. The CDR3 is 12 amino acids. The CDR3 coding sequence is TGTGCCAGCAGTCGCAGGGCCGGGGAGCTGTTTTTT. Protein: CASSRRAGELFF.

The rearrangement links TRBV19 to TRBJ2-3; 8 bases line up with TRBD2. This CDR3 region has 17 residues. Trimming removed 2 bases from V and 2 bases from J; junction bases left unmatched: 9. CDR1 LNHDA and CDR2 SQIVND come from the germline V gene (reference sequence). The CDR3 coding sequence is TGTGCCAGTAGTATACCTTATGCGGGACTAGACACAGATACGCAGTATTTT. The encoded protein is CASSIPYAGLDTDTQYF.

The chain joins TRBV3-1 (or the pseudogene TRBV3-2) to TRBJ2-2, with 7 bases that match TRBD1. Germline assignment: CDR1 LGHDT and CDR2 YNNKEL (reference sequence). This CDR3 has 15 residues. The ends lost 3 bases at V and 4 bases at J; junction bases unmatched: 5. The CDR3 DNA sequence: TGTGCCAGCAGCCACCGACAGGGTCGCACCGGGGAGCTGTTTTTT. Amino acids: CASSHRQGRTGELFF.

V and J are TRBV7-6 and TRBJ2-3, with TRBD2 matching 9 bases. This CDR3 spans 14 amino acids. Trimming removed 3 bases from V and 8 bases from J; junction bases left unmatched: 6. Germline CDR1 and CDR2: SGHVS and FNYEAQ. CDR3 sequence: CASSLGGGAVTQYF. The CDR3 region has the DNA TGTGCCAGCAGCTTGGGCGGGGGGGCAGTTACGCAGTATTTT. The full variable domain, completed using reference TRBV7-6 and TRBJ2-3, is GAGVSQSPRYKVTKRGQDVALRCDPISGHVSLYWYRQALGQGPEFLTYFNYEAQQDKSGLPNDRFSAERPEGSISTLTIQRTEQRDSAMYRCASSLGGGAVTQYFGPGTRLTVL.

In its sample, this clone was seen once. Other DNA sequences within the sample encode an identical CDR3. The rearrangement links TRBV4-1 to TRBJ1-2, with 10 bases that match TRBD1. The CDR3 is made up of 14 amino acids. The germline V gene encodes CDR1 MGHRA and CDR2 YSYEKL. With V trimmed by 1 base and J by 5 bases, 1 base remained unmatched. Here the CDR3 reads CASSQGQGAYGYTF. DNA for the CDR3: TGCGCCAGCAGCCAAGGACAGGGGGCTTATGGCTACACCTTC.

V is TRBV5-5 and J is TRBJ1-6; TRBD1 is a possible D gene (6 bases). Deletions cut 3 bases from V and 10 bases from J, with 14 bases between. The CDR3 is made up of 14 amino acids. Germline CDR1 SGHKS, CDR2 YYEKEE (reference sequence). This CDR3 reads CASSYPGAGSPLHF. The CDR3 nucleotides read TGTGCCAGCAGCTACCCAGGGGCAGGGTCACCCCTCCACTTT.

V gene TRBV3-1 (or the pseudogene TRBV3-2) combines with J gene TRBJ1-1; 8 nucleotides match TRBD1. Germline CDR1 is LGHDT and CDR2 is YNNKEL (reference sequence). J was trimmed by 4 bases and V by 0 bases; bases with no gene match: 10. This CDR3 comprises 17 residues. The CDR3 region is CASSQEKDRAETTEAFF. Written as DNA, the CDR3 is TGTGCCAGCAGCCAAGAAAAGGACAGGGCCGAGACCACTGAAGCTTTCTTT.

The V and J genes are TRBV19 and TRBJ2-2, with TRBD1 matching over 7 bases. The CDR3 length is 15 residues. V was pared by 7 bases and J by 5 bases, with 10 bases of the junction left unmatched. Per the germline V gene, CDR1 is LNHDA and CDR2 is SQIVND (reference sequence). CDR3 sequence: CASNTDRALTGELFF. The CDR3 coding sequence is TGTGCCAGTAATACTGACAGGGCTTTGACCGGGGAGCTGTTTTTT.

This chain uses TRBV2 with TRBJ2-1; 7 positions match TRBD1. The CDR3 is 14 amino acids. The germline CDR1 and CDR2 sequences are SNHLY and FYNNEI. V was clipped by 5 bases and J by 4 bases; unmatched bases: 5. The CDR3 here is CASSSDRNYNEQFF. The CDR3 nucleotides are TGTGCCAGCAGTTCGGACAGGAATTACAATGAGCAGTTCTTC.

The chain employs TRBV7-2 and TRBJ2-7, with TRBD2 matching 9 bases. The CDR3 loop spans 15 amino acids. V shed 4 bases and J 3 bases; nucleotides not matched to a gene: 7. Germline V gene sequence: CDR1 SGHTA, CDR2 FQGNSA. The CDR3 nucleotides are TGTGCCAGCAGCTCCCTGGCGGGGGGGCACTACGAGCAGTACTTC. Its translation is CASSSLAGGHYEQYF.

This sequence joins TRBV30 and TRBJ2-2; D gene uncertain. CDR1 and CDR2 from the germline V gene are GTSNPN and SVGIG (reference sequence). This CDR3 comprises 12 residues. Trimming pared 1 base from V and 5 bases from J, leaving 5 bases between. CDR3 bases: TGTGCCTGGAGTGGCGAAACCGGGGAGCTGTTTTTT. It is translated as CAWSGETGELFF. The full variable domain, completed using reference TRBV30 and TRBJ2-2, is SQTIHQWPATLVQPVGSPLSLECTVEGTSNPNLYWYRQAAGRGLQLLFYSVGIGQISSEVPQNLSASRPQDRQFILSSKKLLLSDSGFYLCAWSGETGELFFGEGSRLTVL.

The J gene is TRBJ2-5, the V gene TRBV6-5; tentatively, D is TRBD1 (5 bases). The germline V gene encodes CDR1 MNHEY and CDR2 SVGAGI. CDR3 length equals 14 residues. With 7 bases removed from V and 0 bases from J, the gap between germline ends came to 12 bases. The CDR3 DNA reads TGTGCCAGCAACCAACGACAGAACCAAGAGACCCAGTACTTC. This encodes CASNQRQNQETQYF.